The 25 T cell receptor beta chains in this list originate from one sample, sequenced in a study of identifying expanded T cells in peripheral blood. Sequencing was performed with immunoSEQ multiplex PCR; in TCRdb, only in-frame clones are kept and a portion is missing. The sample shows around 100,000 clones, approximately 89% of them seen only once. Sequencing was done on a sample of blood. The receptors derive from a person aged 18 to 69 in good health.

The chain has TRBV6-7 and TRBJ1-2, with D maybe TRBD1 (6 bases). TRBV6-7 is known as an ORF, though its function is uncertain. This CDR3 is built from 16 residues. The ends were cut back, 10 bases at V and 1 base at J, with 22 bases in the middle. CDR3 in DNA: TGTGCCAACACCGCCACGGGGGGCTGGGATAACTATGGCTACACCTTC. It specifies CANTATGGWDNYGYTF.

The V call is TRBV7-3, the J call TRBJ2-3, with 7 bases fitting TRBD2. V shed 3 bases, J shed 4 bases, and the junction held 10 bases outside the gene matches. The CDR3 is made up of 16 amino acids. Germline V gene lookup returns CDR1 SGHTA and CDR2 FQGTGA. The CDR3, as DNA: TGTGCCAGCAGCTTGCGGGGGTCCGGTGGTGCAGATACGCAGTATTTT. Protein product: CASSLRGSGGADTQYF.

The chain is built from TRBV7-9 and TRBJ1-2; possibly TRBD1 for D (5 bases). Looked up from germline, CDR1 is SEHNR and CDR2 is FQNEAQ (reference sequence). The ends were cut back, 2 bases at V and 0 bases at J, with 19 bases in the middle. The CDR3 consists of 18 residues. As DNA, the CDR3 is TGTGCCAGCAGCTTATGGGACTCTCAAGGAGGAGCTAACTATGGCTACACCTTC. Translating it yields CASSLWDSQGGANYGYTF.

V usage is TRBV21-1 and J usage is TRBJ2-5; the listed D gene, TRBD2, was not tested against the DNA. TRBV21-1 is classified as a pseudogene. The CDR3 length is 15 residues. The CDR3 bases are TGTGCCAGCAGCAGACGAGGGCGGGAGCCGGAGACCCAGTACTTC. Amino acids: CASSRRGREPETQYF.

The V gene is TRBV6-1, the J gene TRBJ2-7; the D gene is possibly TRBD1 (5 bases). The CDR3 sequence is 15 residues long. Per germline, CDR1 MNHNS and CDR2 SASEGT. Trimming removed 7 bases at V and 3 bases at J, with 19 bases between. The CDR3, as DNA: TGTGCCAGCATAAGGCAGGGCGACTCCGGCTACGAGCAGTACTTC. It yields the protein CASIRQGDSGYEQYF.

The V gene is TRBV18, the J gene TRBJ2-4; 7 bases align to TRBD1. This CDR3 comprises 13 residues. Germline trimming cut 3 bases from V and 8 bases from J; bases unmatched to any gene: 4. Germline CDR1 reads KGHSH; CDR2 reads LQKENI. CDR3 sequence reads: CASSPDRADIQYF. The CDR3 DNA sequence: TGTGCCAGCTCACCTGACAGGGCGGACATTCAGTACTTC. The full variable domain, in which reference TRBV18 and TRBJ2-4 provide the parts outside the CDR3, is NAGVMQNPRHLVRRRGQEARLRCSPMKGHSHVYWYRQLPEEGLKFMVYLQKENIIDESGMPKERFSAEFPKEGPSILRIQQVVRGDSAAYFCASSPDRADIQYFGAGTRLSVL.

J is TRBJ1-5 and V is TRBV4-2, with a possible D match to TRBD1 (6 bases). Germline V gene lookup returns CDR1 LGHNA and CDR2 YNFKEQ. V lost 1 base and J 6 bases, leaving 19 bases between the germline ends. CDR3 length: 17 amino acids. CDR3 amino acids: CASSQGIAGGNGQPQHF. The CDR3 coding sequence is TGTGCCAGCAGCCAAGGGATTGCTGGGGGCAATGGTCAGCCCCAGCATTTT.

This chain uses TRBV2 with TRBJ1-5; a weak D match, TRBD1 (5 bases). The CDR3 length is 13 residues. V lost 8 bases, J lost 1 base, and 9 bases lay in between. Germline CDR1 is SNHLY and CDR2 is FYNNEI. The CDR3 sequence is CASRGESNQPQHF. The DNA of the CDR3 is TGTGCCAGCCGAGGGGAGAGCAATCAGCCCCAGCATTTT.

The gene calls are TRBV12-5 and TRBJ1-1, with 7 positions matching TRBD1. The CDR3 consists of 13 residues. The germline V gene has CDR1 LGHNT and CDR2 FRNRAP. The trim removed 6 bases at V and 3 bases at J, leaving 4 bases unmatched. CDR3 loop: CASGPDRYTEAFF. The DNA of the CDR3 is TGTGCTAGTGGCCCGGACAGGTACACTGAAGCTTTCTTT.

The rearrangement joins TRBV19 to TRBJ2-3, with a weak D call TRBD1 (5 bases). The CDR3 totals 14 residues. V lost 4 bases, J lost 3 bases, and 11 bases lay in between. Per the germline V gene, CDR1 is LNHDA and CDR2 is SQIVND (reference sequence). The CDR3 region has the DNA TGTGCCAGTAGTAGGACAAGCCGGACAGATACGCAGTATTTT. This translates into CASSRTSRTDTQYF.

The V call is TRBV6-6, the J call TRBJ2-1, with TRBD2 matching over 8 bases. V lost 5 bases to trimming and J lost 6 bases; unmatched junction nucleotides: 0. CDR1 and CDR2 (germline): MNHNY, SVGAGI (reference sequence). The CDR3 has 12 amino acids. The CDR3 region has the DNA TGTGCCAGCAGTGGGACTAGCAATGAGCAGTTCTTC. It is translated as CASSGTSNEQFF.

The chain joins TRBV18 to TRBJ2-5, with 7 bases lining up with TRBD1. The V and J ends lost 3 bases and 5 bases, in that order; junction bases with no gene match: 3. The CDR3 runs to 13 residues. CDR1 KGHSH and CDR2 LQKENI come from the germline V gene. CDR3 bases: TGTGCCAGCTCACCGGGGACAGTGGAGACCCAGTACTTC. Residues: CASSPGTVETQYF.

The chain has TRBV5-1 and TRBJ2-7; 9 bases map to TRBD2. The V segment lost 3 bases and the J segment 6 bases; nucleotides outside the gene matches: 10. The CDR3 runs to 15 residues. Germline V gives CDR1 SGHRS, CDR2 YFSETQ. The CDR3 is CASSSGGGGASEQYF. The CDR3 nucleotides are TGCGCCAGCAGCTCGGGTGGCGGGGGGGCCTCCGAGCAGTACTTC.

The rearrangement joins TRBV6-1 to TRBJ1-1; D is unclear. With 8 bases removed from V and 8 bases from J, the gap between germline ends came to 12 bases. Germline values: CDR1 MNHNS, CDR2 SASEGT. The CDR3 extends over 11 amino acids. The CDR3 DNA follows: TGTGCCAGCCCCCTAGCCAGGGAAGCTTTCTTT. This encodes CASPLAREAFF.

This clone has just a few counts. The chain is built from TRBV4-2 and TRBJ1-5; the D is unclear. There are 15 residues in the CDR3. Germline loops: CDR1 LGHNA, CDR2 YNFKEQ. The V end was cut by 0 bases, the J end by 6 bases, with 12 bases between. CDR3 coding DNA: TGTGCCAGCAGCCAAGAGGTGATCGGAAGTCAGCCCCAGCATTTT. Translating it yields CASSQEVIGSQPQHF.

This clone has just a few counts. The chain has TRBV29-1 and TRBJ1-1; D call uncertain. Germline assignment: CDR1 SQVTM and CDR2 ANQGSEA. This CDR3 spans 9 amino acids. Between the trimmed V and J ends, which lost 7 bases and 8 bases, there was a span of 8 bases. DNA of the CDR3: TGCAGCGCTGGTTCCGAAGCTTTCTTT. Translating gives CSAGSEAFF.

The chain links TRBV7-2 to TRBJ2-7; no reliable D call. The CDR3 covers 15 residues. Germline loops: CDR1 SGHTA, CDR2 FQGNSA. The ends were cut back, 4 bases at V and 0 bases at J, with 13 bases in the middle. In nucleotides, the CDR3 is TGTGCCAGCAGCTCGCGGACGGCCAGCTCCTACGAGCAGTACTTC. Translating gives CASSSRTASSYEQYF.

The chain recombines TRBV7-9 with TRBJ1-2; D is uncertain. CDR3 length: 11 residues. Germline-derived CDR1 and CDR2 are SEHNR and FQNEAQ (reference sequence). V shed 7 bases and J shed 6 bases, with 9 bases lying between them. DNA for the CDR3: TGTGCCAGCACCCAGCGCGATGGCTACACCTTC. Its translation is CASTQRDGYTF.

This sequence joins TRBV9 and TRBJ1-4, with D unclear. With 4 bases removed from V and 8 bases from J, the gap between germline ends came to 18 bases. Germline CDR1 reads SGDLS; CDR2 reads YYNGEE. The CDR3 spans 15 residues. The CDR3 sequence: CASSSRELGGEKLFF. The CDR3 DNA is TGTGCCAGCAGCTCTAGGGAGCTGGGAGGAGAAAAACTGTTTTTT.

This chain links TRBV5-1 with TRBJ1-1; TRBD1 is a possible D gene (5 bases). Germline CDR1 and CDR2: SGHRS and YFSETQ. Trimming stripped 0 bases from V and 4 bases from J, with 13 bases between. The CDR3 contains 15 residues. The CDR3 bases are TGCGCCAGCAGCTTGGATCAGGGAGGGAGCACTGAAGCTTTCTTT. Residues: CASSLDQGGSTEAFF.

The chain carries TRBV7-2 and TRBJ2-3; D is uncertain. There are 15 residues in the CDR3. Germline CDR1 reads SGHTA; CDR2 reads FQGNSA. The ends were cut back, 1 base at V and 6 bases at J, with 14 bases in the middle. CDR3 residues: CASSLVPHRMDTQYF. The CDR3, as DNA: TGTGCCAGCAGCTTAGTACCACACCGGATGGATACGCAGTATTTT.

This chain joins TRBV15 and TRBJ1-4, with D unresolved. This CDR3 has 15 residues. The V end was cut by 0 bases, the J end by 8 bases, with 13 bases between. Germline V gives CDR1 LNHNV, CDR2 YYDKDF (reference sequence). The CDR3 here is CATSRDRSGWEKLFF. CDR3 sequence (DNA): TGTGCCACCAGCAGAGATCGTAGTGGGTGGGAAAAACTGTTTTTT.

The chain has TRBV6-4 and TRBJ2-3, with D tentatively TRBD1 or TRBD2 (5 bases each). Trimming pared 2 bases from V and 2 bases from J, leaving 11 bases between. Germline V gives CDR1 MRHNA, CDR2 SNTAGT. CDR3 length: 15 residues. The CDR3 DNA is TGTGCCAGCAGTGACGGGGGAAGAGTCACAGATACGCAGTATTTT. Translated: CASSDGGRVTDTQYF.

The rearrangement links TRBV10-2 to TRBJ2-5; D remains ambiguous. In germline, CDR1 is WSHSY, CDR2 SAAADI. The CDR3 contains 11 residues. V lost 1 base and J 6 bases, leaving 3 bases between the germline ends. The CDR3: CASSEWKTQYF. The CDR3 DNA sequence: TGCGCCAGCAGTGAGTGGAAGACCCAGTACTTC.

This clone was counted between two and nine times. The chain employs TRBV9 and TRBJ2-7, with TRBD1 matching 9 bases. V shed 0 bases and J 6 bases; nucleotides not matched to a gene: 7. Germline V lookup: CDR1 SGDLS, CDR2 YYNGEE. The CDR3 covers 15 residues. CDR3 coding DNA: TGTGCCAGCAGCGTAGAACAGGGGGCTTTCTCCGAGCAGTACTTC. This sequence encodes CASSVEQGAFSEQYF.